This TCR beta chain was profiled in a study of cytomegalovirus exposure and HLA in healthy donors. Germline CDR1 and CDR2: KGHSH and LQKENI. V was shortened by 2 bases and J by 1 base, with 20 bases between the two germline ends. CDR3 length: 18 residues. Primers: 60 Vbeta forward and 13 Jbeta reverse. Assay used: immunoSEQ multiplex PCR; TCRdb lists only in-frame clones, some missing. The sample records 100,000 to 150,000 clones, under 90% being singletons. The sample comprised PBMCs. V gene TRBV18 combines with J gene TRBJ1-1; weak D call: TRBD1 (6 bases). The sequence came from a woman aged 40 to 49 in good health and CMV-seronegative. Here the CDR3 DNA reads TGTGCCAGCTCACCAAGGGGTCGCAGTACAGGGTGGAACACTGAAGCTTTCTTT. This sequence encodes CASSPRGRSTGWNTEAFF.